The clone carrying this T cell receptor (beta chain) was seen a few times. What it binds is unknown. V was pared by 5 bases and J by 3 bases, with 13 bases between. The CDR3 runs to 14 residues. Germline lookup yields CDR1 MNHNS and CDR2 SASEGT. Total RNA, at least 6 micrograms per sample, came from PBMCs. Primers used in a second PCR of about 7 to 12 cycles were a sample-barcoded 5' primer and a J-beta primer mix. TCRdb fed the 5' RACE reads into MiXCR, producing one record per CDR3 protein. The table records hundreds of thousands of distinct CDR3 sequences, under 30% of them present only once. This sample is part of a study of blood T cells in healthy people across ages. Whole-study findings and limits: PBMC samples, being unsorted, prevented any conclusive comparison of naive and antigen-experienced cells. Researchers report that TCR beta diversity correlated strongly with naive T cell percentage.

The sequenced sample consisted of blood. The J gene is TRBJ1-1, the V gene TRBV6-1; D gene uncertain. This clonotype originated in a woman aged 80 or over in good health. CDR3: CASSPGHTDTEAFF. CDR3 nucleotide sequence: TGTGCCAGCAGTCCTGGTCACACAGACACTGAAGCTTTCTTT.